Presented here are 26 T cell receptor beta chains from one specimen sequenced in a study of spatial heterogeneity in lung cancer. Findings and caveats of the study: Intratumoral expanded alpha and beta TCR counts were found to track tumor mutation counts.

These TCRs' antigens remain unknown. Each CDR3 protein gets one entry after TCRdb re-called the 5' RACE reads with MiXCR. Found here are about 1,600 distinct CDR3 sequences, roughly 17% of them singletons; the top ten hold around 30%. As to time point: sample taken at primary tumor resection. The specimen was lung tumor tissue, collected at surgery. These receptors were taken from a female donor with early-stage non-small cell lung cancer.

In its sample, this clonotype was seen a few times. The chain is built from TRBV7-9 and TRBJ2-5, with TRBD2 identical over 11 bases. The CDR3 is 16 residues long. CDR1 is SEHNR and CDR2 is FQNEAQ in the germline V gene (reference sequence). The V gene end was trimmed by 1 base and the J gene end by 1 base; junction bases not matched to a gene: 2. The CDR3 DNA is TGTGCCAGCAGCTTAGGGACTAGCGGGCCCCAAGAGACCCAGTACTTC. This gives the protein CASSLGTSGPQETQYF.

This clonotype was counted between two and nine times. The chain recombines TRBV4-2 with TRBJ1-3; weak D call: TRBD1 (5 bases). Trimming cost V 2 bases and J 7 bases, with 9 bases left between them. CDR1 is LGHNA and CDR2 is YNFKEQ in the germline V gene. The CDR3 is 13 amino acids. The CDR3 DNA follows: TGTGCCAGCAGCCAACTCAGGGACAACACCATATATTTT. It codes for CASSQLRDNTIYF.

The chain joins TRBV29-1 to TRBJ2-1; 10 nucleotides align to TRBD2. Trimming cost V 5 bases and J 8 bases; bases outside gene matches: 6. CDR3 length equals 13 residues. Germline CDR1 reads SQVTM; CDR2 reads ANQGSEA. The chain's CDR3 is CSVSGGAFYEQFF. CDR3 in DNA: TGCAGCGTTAGCGGGGGGGCTTTCTATGAGCAGTTCTTC.

This clonotype came up many times. The gene calls are TRBV25-1 and TRBJ2-7; no firm D call. From germline, CDR1 is MGHDK and CDR2 SYGVNS. The CDR3 is 15 amino acids. Trimming took 3 bases from V and 6 from J, leaving 18 bases between them. As DNA, the CDR3 is TGTGCCAGCAGTGATCCCCCGGACCCAATGGGCGAGCAGTACTTC. As protein: CASSDPPDPMGEQYF.

This clonotype came up a few times. The V call is TRBV18, the J call TRBJ2-4, with TRBD2 identical over 10 bases. J gave up 3 bases and V 3 bases, and 14 bases lay outside the gene matches. The CDR3 is 19 residues long. CDR1 KGHSH and CDR2 LQKENI come from the germline V gene. The CDR3 loop is CASSPALAGKPPGKNIQYF. The DNA of the CDR3 is TGTGCCAGCTCACCGGCACTAGCGGGGAAGCCTCCCGGCAAAAACATTCAGTACTTC. The variable domain in full, completed from reference TRBV18 and TRBJ2-4, reads NAGVMQNPRHLVRRRGQEARLRCSPMKGHSHVYWYRQLPEEGLKFMVYLQKENIIDESGMPKERFSAEFPKEGPSILRIQQVVRGDSAAYFCASSPALAGKPPGKNIQYFGAGTRLSVL.

This clonotype occurred a few times. The rearrangement uses TRBV30 and TRBJ2-7, with 7 positions matching TRBD1. Germline assignment: CDR1 GTSNPN and CDR2 SVGIG (reference sequence). The CDR3 is 13 residues long. Trimming at V came to 7 bases and at J to 4 bases, leaving 10 bases not matched to a gene. The CDR3 bases are TGTGCCTCGGACCGACAGGGCTTGTACGAGCAGTACTTC. This sequence encodes CASDRQGLYEQYF.

The V and J genes are TRBV25-1 and TRBJ2-3; 11 positions agree with TRBD2. With V trimmed by 7 bases and J by 0 bases, 3 bases remained unmatched. Germline V gene data show CDR1 as MGHDK and CDR2 as SYGVNS. This CDR3 is 15 amino acids long. The CDR3 protein is CASKLAGGSTDTQYF. The CDR3 bases are TGTGCCAGCAAGCTAGCGGGAGGAAGCACAGATACGCAGTATTTT. The full variable domain, in which reference TRBV25-1 and TRBJ2-3 provide the parts outside the CDR3, is EADIYQTPRYLVIGTGKKITLECSQTMGHDKMYWYQQDPGMELHLIHYSYGVNSTEKGDLSSESTVSRIRTEHFPLTLESARPSHTSQYLCASKLAGGSTDTQYFGPGTRLTVL.

By share of the sample, this clonotype is large. This chain joins TRBV20-1 and TRBJ2-1, with D possibly TRBD2 on 6 matching bases. Germline-derived CDR1 and CDR2 are DFQATT and SNEGSKA (reference sequence). The CDR3 spans 15 residues. V lost 3 bases and J 3 bases, leaving 15 bases between the germline ends. The CDR3 DNA follows: TGCAGTGCTAGCCTCCCGGGACTTCACTACAATGAGCAGTTCTTC. The encoded protein is CSASLPGLHYNEQFF.

This chain joins TRBV7-2 and TRBJ1-2; 7 bases fit TRBD1. The CDR3 length is 15 residues. Trimming at V came to 3 bases and at J to 8 bases, leaving 12 bases not matched to a gene. The V gene's germline CDR1 is SGHTA and CDR2 FQGNSA. In DNA form, the CDR3 reads TGTGCCAGCAGCTTGAGACAGGGTGGGGTTATGGGCTACACCTTC. It translates to CASSLRQGGVMGYTF.

The chain joins TRBV5-1 to TRBJ2-1; 8 nucleotides line up with TRBD2. The CDR3 length is 14 residues. The germline V gene has CDR1 SGHRS and CDR2 YFSETQ. The trim removed 6 bases at V and 6 bases at J, leaving 8 bases unmatched. CDR3 amino acids: CASKQEGLVNEQFF. The CDR3 coding sequence is TGCGCCAGCAAACAAGAGGGACTAGTCAATGAGCAGTTCTTC.

A single count supports this clonotype. The chain is built from TRBV7-2 and TRBJ1-5, with TRBD1 identical over 8 bases. J gave up 7 bases and V 8 bases, and 7 bases lay outside the gene matches. This CDR3 contains 13 residues. Germline values: CDR1 SGHTA, CDR2 FQGNSA. The CDR3 loop is CASGDRGQQPQHF. The CDR3 DNA follows: TGTGCCAGCGGCGACAGGGGTCAACAGCCCCAGCATTTT. Drawing the rest from reference TRBV7-2 and TRBJ1-5, the complete variable domain is GAGVSQSPSNKVTEKGKDVELRCDPISGHTALYWYRQSLGQGLEFLIYFQGNSAPDKSGLPSDRFSAERTGGSVSTLTIQRTQQEDSAVYLCASGDRGQQPQHFGDGTRLSIL.

This clonotype rates as large (0.1 to 1%). J is TRBJ2-2 and V is TRBV29-1; D is ambiguous. The ends were cut back, 4 bases at V and 5 bases at J, with 11 bases in the middle. The CDR3 totals 13 residues. Germline CDR1 and CDR2: SQVTM and ANQGSEA. As DNA, the CDR3 is TGCAGCGTTGTTTACGGACCTACCGGGGAGCTGTTTTTT. Translated, it gives CSVVYGPTGELFF.

This rearrangement joins TRBV20-1 to TRBJ2-2; 10 nucleotides match TRBD1. CDR1 and CDR2 from the germline V gene are DFQATT and SNEGSKA (reference sequence). V lost 7 bases, J lost 5 bases, and 10 bases stayed unmatched. This CDR3 region has 15 residues. CDR3 in amino acids: CSVPPGTGVTGELFF. The CDR3 DNA follows: TGCAGTGTCCCCCCAGGGACAGGGGTAACCGGGGAGCTGTTTTTT.

This clonotype ranks as medium-sized. At one end, the junction sequence differs from germline, possibly due to a read error. The V gene is TRBV28, the J gene TRBJ1-2, with 7 bases lining up with TRBD1. This CDR3 comprises 13 residues. The V gene's germline CDR1 is MDHEN and CDR2 SYDVKM. CDR3 protein: CVSRIPGQYGYTF. In DNA form, the CDR3 reads TGTGTCAGCAGAATTCCGGGACAGTATGGCTACACCTTC.

The rearrangement uses TRBV7-9 and TRBJ2-3; D is ambiguous. Germline assignment: CDR1 SEHNR and CDR2 FQNEAQ (reference sequence). The CDR3 length is 13 residues. Trimming stripped 4 bases from V and 4 bases from J, with 9 bases between. CDR3 in amino acids: CASSSPGADTQYF. The CDR3 nucleotides read TGTGCCAGCAGCTCACCAGGTGCAGATACGCAGTATTTT.

This clonotype is judged large (0.1 to 1%). CDR3 sequence reads: CASSQDRDSSYEQYF. The CDR3 bases are TGTGCCAGCAGCCAAGATCGGGACAGCTCCTACGAGCAGTACTTC. This chain links TRBV3-1 with TRBJ2-7, with 7 bases identical to TRBD1. The CDR3 sequence is 15 residues long. The V segment lost 0 bases and the J segment 0 bases; nucleotides outside the gene matches: 2. Germline values: CDR1 LGHDT, CDR2 YNNKEL (reference sequence).

This clonotype ranks as large (0.1 to 1%). This chain joins TRBV20-1 and TRBJ1-1; D perhaps matches TRBD1 (6 bases). V was pared by 5 bases and J by 0 bases, with 16 bases between. The CDR3 spans 15 residues. The V gene's germline CDR1 is DFQATT and CDR2 SNEGSKA (reference sequence). Here the CDR3 reads CSALTAGGLNTEAFF. DNA for the CDR3: TGCAGTGCTTTGACGGCGGGGGGCTTGAACACTGAAGCTTTCTTT.

Sample share makes this clonotype large (0.1 to 1%). The J gene is TRBJ1-1, the V gene TRBV27, with D tentatively TRBD1 (6 bases). The V end lost 7 bases, the J end lost 2 bases, and 11 bases lay between the germline ends. Germline CDR1 MNHEY, CDR2 SMNVEV (reference sequence). CDR3 length equals 13 residues. CDR3 loop: CASKLGANTEAFF. CDR3 in DNA: TGTGCCAGCAAGTTGGGGGCCAACACTGAAGCTTTCTTT.

By its share, this clonotype is large. V gene TRBV6-5 combines with J gene TRBJ2-7; D is possibly TRBD2 (6 bases). Germline V lookup: CDR1 MNHEY, CDR2 SVGAGI. The germline V and J ends were trimmed by 3 bases and 3 bases, with 15 bases remaining between them. This CDR3 has 15 residues. CDR3 protein: CASSYGSSEYYEQYF. The CDR3 DNA follows: TGTGCCAGCAGTTATGGGTCTAGCGAATACTACGAGCAGTACTTC.

This clonotype was recorded at least ten times. The chain combines TRBV27 with TRBJ1-5; no reliable D call. Germline assignment: CDR1 MNHEY and CDR2 SMNVEV (reference sequence). The CDR3 loop spans 14 amino acids. V lost 5 bases to trimming and J lost 7 bases, with 15 bases between them. The CDR3 bases are TGTGCCAGCAGTCTAAGGGCGGCTGGGCAGCCCCAGCATTTT. It is translated as CASSLRAAGQPQHF.

By proportion, this clonotype is large. V is TRBV6-5 and J is TRBJ1-1; D is uncertain. The CDR3 has 12 residues. Germline CDR1 is MNHEY and CDR2 is SVGAGI. Trimming removed 5 bases from V and 6 bases from J, with 10 bases in between. The CDR3 DNA sequence: TGTGCCAGCAGTCGGCCGGCCGCTGAAGCTTTCTTT. This encodes CASSRPAAEAFF.

This clonotype is medium-sized in the sample. This chain joins TRBV7-2 and TRBJ1-1; tentative D call: TRBD1 (5 bases). V lost 8 bases and J lost 5, with 18 bases in between. This CDR3 is built from 14 residues. CDR1 is SGHTA and CDR2 is FQGNSA in the germline V gene. CDR3 nucleotide sequence: TGTGCCAGCGTTAGGGAGGGGTCGAGAACTGAAGCTTTCTTT. It specifies CASVREGSRTEAFF.

By share, this clonotype ranks as large. The rearrangement links TRBV6-1 to TRBJ2-1, with 12 bases fitting TRBD2. Germline trimming cut 7 bases from V and 6 bases from J; bases unmatched to any gene: 7. Germline V gene sequence: CDR1 MNHNS, CDR2 SASEGT. This CDR3 has 15 residues. DNA for the CDR3: TGTGCCAGCACAAAACTAGCGGGAGGTTTCAATGAGCAGTTCTTC. Amino acid sequence: CASTKLAGGFNEQFF.

This clonotype is large within its sample. The genes are TRBV5-1 and TRBJ2-5; D is tentatively TRBD1 or TRBD2 (6 bases each). Trimming removed 0 bases at V and 1 base at J, with 7 bases between. The CDR3 runs to 14 residues. Germline V CDR1 and CDR2: SGHRS, YFSETQ. The DNA for the CDR3 is TGCGCCAGCAGCTTGGAGGGGGGCCAAGAGACCCAGTACTTC. Translating it yields CASSLEGGQETQYF.

This clonotype is labeled medium-sized (0.01 to 0.1%). CDR3 in DNA: TGTGCCAGCAGCTCAAGCGGAGGGGTTGCCTACGAGCAGTACTTC. It translates to CASSSSGGVAYEQYF. The gene calls are TRBV12-3 or TRBV12-4 and TRBJ2-7, with D perhaps TRBD2 (6 bases). The CDR3 extends over 15 amino acids. Trimming shortened V by 6 bases and J by 2 bases, and 17 bases separated the two germline ends.

The chain links TRBV15 to TRBJ1-3; 7 bases match TRBD1. CDR3 length equals 15 residues. The V segment lost 3 bases and the J segment 2 bases; nucleotides outside the gene matches: 4. Germline V lookup: CDR1 LNHNV, CDR2 YYDKDF (reference sequence). Written as DNA, the CDR3 is TGTGCCACCAGCAGGACAGGGAGTCCTGGAAACACCATATATTTT. Amino acid sequence: CATSRTGSPGNTIYF.